A selection of T cell receptor beta chains follows, all from one sample in a study of CD8 T cells in Susac syndrome. TCRdb passed the immunoSEQ multiplex PCR reads through MiXCR, listing each CDR3 protein once. This table holds approximately 180,000 distinct CDR3 sequences, about 94% found once. The sample was CD4+ T cells from PBMCs. Receptors originate from a human donor with multiple sclerosis. Both conserved end residues are part of each CDR3. A D gene is named only where the DNA matches it firmly. Size is stated for part of the rows, as once, few or many counts, or as a class when the clone is expanded.

TRBD2 | TRBJ2-1 | NA | TRBV7-2 | CASSLTSGYNEQFF | TGTGCCAGCAGCTTAACTAGCGGATACAATGAGCAGTTCTTC
TRBD1 | TRBJ2-5 | NA | TRBV20-1 | CSAFSGTAETGETQYF | TGCAGTGCTTTCTCCGGGACAGCCGAGACAGGAGAGACCCAGTACTTC
NA | TRBJ2-6 | NA | TRBV29-1 | CSVEGWGDSGANVLTF | TGCAGCGTTGAAGGTTGGGGGGACTCTGGGGCCAACGTCCTGACTTTC
TRBD2 | TRBJ2-1 | NA | TRBV3-1 | CASSPGLVREQFF | TGTGCCAGCAGCCCCGGACTAGTCCGTGAGCAGTTCTTC
TRBD1 | TRBJ2-7 | NA | TRBV19 | CASSADRVGIEQYF | TGTGCCAGTAGTGCCGACAGGGTCGGCATCGAGCAGTACTTC
NA | TRBJ2-2 | once | TRBV30 | CALTYTGSGELFF | TGTGCCTTGACCTATACAGGGTCCGGGGAGCTGTTTTTT
NA | TRBJ2-3 | NA | TRBV11-3 | CASSLSGTADTQYF | TGTGCCAGCAGCTTATCCGGGACGGCAGATACGCAGTATTTT
TRBD1 | TRBJ2-2 | NA | TRBV30 | CAWSRQGELFF | TGTGCCTGGAGCAGACAGGGTGAACTGTTTTTT
NA | TRBJ2-7 | NA | TRBV2 | CASSLSSYEQYF | TGTGCCAGCAGTCTAAGCTCCTACGAGCAGTACTTC
TRBD2 | TRBJ2-1 | NA | TRBV27 | CASSRIAGGPINEQFF | TGTGCCAGCAGTCGCATAGCGGGGGGGCCTATAAATGAGCAGTTCTTC
TRBD1 | TRBJ2-7 | NA | TRBV27 | CASRRGPSLEQYF | TGTGCCAGCAGGAGGGGGCCTTCCCTCGAGCAGTACTTC
TRBD1 | TRBJ2-7 | NA | TRBV7-9 | CASSGTGIGYEQYF | TGTGCCAGCAGCGGGACAGGGATCGGTTACGAGCAGTACTTC
NA | TRBJ1-5 | NA | TRBV20-1 | CSATGQYNQPQHF | TGCAGTGCTACGGGGCAGTACAATCAGCCCCAGCATTTT
TRBD2 | TRBJ2-7 | NA | TRBV27 | CASRSGGLQEQYF | TGTGCCAGCAGATCGGGGGGGCTTCAAGAGCAGTACTTC
TRBD1 | TRBJ1-1 | NA | TRBV27 | CASKGAATFEAFF | TGTGCCAGCAAGGGGGCAGCGACCTTTGAAGCTTTCTTT
TRBD1 | TRBJ2-1 | NA | TRBV27 | CASTRTGFGYNEQFF | TGTGCCAGCACCCGGACAGGGTTCGGGTACAATGAGCAGTTCTTC
NA | TRBJ2-1 | NA | TRBV20-1 | CSARGYNEQFF | TGCAGTGCTCGGGGATACAATGAGCAGTTCTTC
NA | TRBJ1-4 | NA | TRBV7-9 | CASSQARPNEKLFF | TGTGCCAGCAGCCAGGCGAGGCCTAATGAAAAACTGTTTTTT
NA | TRBJ2-7 | NA | TRBV19 | CASSIVDSYEQYF | TGTGCCAGTAGTATAGTCGACAGCTACGAGCAGTACTTC
TRBD2 | TRBJ2-7 | NA | TRBV28 | CASSFTSGGYEQYF | TGTGCCAGCAGCTTCACTAGCGGGGGTTACGAGCAGTACTTC
TRBD2 | TRBJ2-2 | NA | TRBV5-6 | CATGRLAGHTGELFF | TGTGCCACCGGACGACTAGCGGGTCACACCGGGGAGCTGTTTTTT
NA | TRBJ2-1 | NA | TRBV29-1 | CSVYRYSSYNEQFF | TGCAGCGTTTACAGGTATAGCTCCTACAATGAGCAGTTCTTC
TRBD2 | TRBJ2-3 | NA | TRBV30 | CAWSSGAQDTQYF | TGTGCCTGGTCTAGCGGGGCCCAAGATACGCAGTATTTT
NA | TRBJ2-1 | NA | TRBV30 | CAWSAGTGASYNEQFF | TGTGCCTGGAGCGCCGGGACGGGGGCCTCCTACAATGAGCAGTTCTTC
TRBD1 | TRBJ1-5 | NA | TRBV20-1 | CSASDPGRQGYTQPQHF | TGCAGTGCTAGTGATCCTGGCAGACAGGGTTATACTCAGCCCCAGCATTTT
TRBD1 | TRBJ1-2 | once | TRBV10-2 | CASSDRTGLGSYTF | TGCGCCAGCAGTGATAGGACAGGCCTCGGGAGCTACACCTTC